This TCR beta chain was recorded in a study of cytomegalovirus exposure and HLA in healthy donors. V gave up 4 bases and J gave up 5 bases, with 15 bases separating them. The CDR3 sequence is 15 residues long. Germline CDR1 SGHRS, CDR2 YFSETQ. PCR used 60 Vbeta primers and 13 Jbeta primers. This table comes from immunoSEQ multiplex PCR, and its TCRdb copy is limited to in-frame clones, with some not included. The sample records 130,000 to 150,000 clones, approximately 78% being singletons. Study-level points and caveats: Productive status was seen about 87% or about 30% of the time for most TCR beta V segments in an earlier analysis.

Remarks on this clone: What it binds is not known.

Material: PBMCs. V and J are TRBV5-1 and TRBJ1-4; D gene unclear. The receptor's source is a woman aged 18-30 years in good health and CMV-seropositive. CDR3 sequence: CASSRDQTGNEKLFF. The CDR3 coding sequence is TGCGCCAGCAGCAGGGATCAAACGGGGAATGAAAAACTGTTTTTT.